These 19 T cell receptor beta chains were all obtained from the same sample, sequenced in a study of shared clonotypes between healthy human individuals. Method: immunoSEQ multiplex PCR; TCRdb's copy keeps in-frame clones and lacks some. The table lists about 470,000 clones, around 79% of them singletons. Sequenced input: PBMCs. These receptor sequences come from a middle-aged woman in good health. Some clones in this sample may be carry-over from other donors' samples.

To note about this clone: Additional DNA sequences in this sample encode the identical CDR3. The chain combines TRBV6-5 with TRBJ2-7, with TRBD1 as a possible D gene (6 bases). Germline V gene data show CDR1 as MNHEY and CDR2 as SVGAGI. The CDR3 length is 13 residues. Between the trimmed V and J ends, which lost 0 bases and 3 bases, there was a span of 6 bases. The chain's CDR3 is CASSYSQGYEQYF. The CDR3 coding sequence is TGTGCCAGCAGTTACTCACAGGGCTACGAGCAGTACTTC.

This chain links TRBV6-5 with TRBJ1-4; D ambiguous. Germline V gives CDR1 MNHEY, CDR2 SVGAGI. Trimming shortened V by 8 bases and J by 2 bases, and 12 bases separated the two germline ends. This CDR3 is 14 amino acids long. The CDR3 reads CASAGGFTNEKLFF. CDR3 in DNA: TGTGCCAGCGCTGGAGGGTTCACTAATGAAAAACTGTTTTTT.

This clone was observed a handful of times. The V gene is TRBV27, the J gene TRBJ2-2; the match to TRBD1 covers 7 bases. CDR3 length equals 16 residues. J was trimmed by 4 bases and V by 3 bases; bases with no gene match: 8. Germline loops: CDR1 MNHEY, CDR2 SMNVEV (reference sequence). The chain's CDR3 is CASSFLGTEGTGELFF. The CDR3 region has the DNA TGTGCCAGCAGTTTTTTAGGGACAGAAGGCACCGGGGAGCTGTTTTTT.

The DNA for the CDR3 is TGTGCCAGCAGCCAAGATAGCGGTCGCACAGATACGCAGTATTTT. Its translation: CASSQDSGRTDTQYF. This rearrangement joins TRBV4-2 to TRBJ2-3, with D maybe TRBD2 (6 bases). Germline-derived CDR1 and CDR2 are LGHNA and YNFKEQ. With 0 bases removed from V and 1 base from J, the gap between germline ends came to 8 bases. This CDR3 has 15 residues.

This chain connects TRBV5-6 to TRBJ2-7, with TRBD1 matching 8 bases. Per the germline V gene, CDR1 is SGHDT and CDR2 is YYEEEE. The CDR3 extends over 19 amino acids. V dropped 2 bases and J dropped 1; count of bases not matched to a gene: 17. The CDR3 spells CASSLAVRTGGLGSYEQYF. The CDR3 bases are TGTGCCAGCAGCTTAGCGGTGAGAACAGGGGGACTGGGGTCCTACGAGCAGTACTTC.

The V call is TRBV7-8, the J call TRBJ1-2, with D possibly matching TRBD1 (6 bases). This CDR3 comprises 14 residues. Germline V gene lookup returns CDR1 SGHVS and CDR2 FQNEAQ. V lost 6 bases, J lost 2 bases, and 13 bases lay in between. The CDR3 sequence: CASSGAGQNYGYTF. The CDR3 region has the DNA TGTGCCAGCAGTGGCGCAGGACAGAACTATGGCTACACCTTC.

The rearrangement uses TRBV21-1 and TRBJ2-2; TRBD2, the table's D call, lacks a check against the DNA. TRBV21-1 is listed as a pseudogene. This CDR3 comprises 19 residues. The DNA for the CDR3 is TGTGCCAGCAGCAAATATAGGACTAGCGGGAGAGCGAACACCGGGGAGCTGTTTTTT. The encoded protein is CASSKYRTSGRANTGELFF.

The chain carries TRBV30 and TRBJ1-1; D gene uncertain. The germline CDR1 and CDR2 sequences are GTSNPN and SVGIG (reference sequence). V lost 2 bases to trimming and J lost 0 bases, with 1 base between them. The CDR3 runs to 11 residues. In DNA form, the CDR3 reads TGTGCCTGGAGTATGAACACTGAAGCTTTCTTT. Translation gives CAWSMNTEAFF. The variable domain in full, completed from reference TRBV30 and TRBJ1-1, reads SQTIHQWPATLVQPVGSPLSLECTVEGTSNPNLYWYRQAAGRGLQLLFYSVGIGQISSEVPQNLSASRPQDRQFILSSKKLLLSDSGFYLCAWSMNTEAFFGQGTRLTVV.

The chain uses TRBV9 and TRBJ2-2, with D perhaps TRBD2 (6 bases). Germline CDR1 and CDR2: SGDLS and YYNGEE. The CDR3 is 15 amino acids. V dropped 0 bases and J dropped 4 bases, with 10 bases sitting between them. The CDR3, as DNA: TGTGCCAGCAGCGTAGGGGTGGAGGGCACCGGGGAGCTGTTTTTT. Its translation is CASSVGVEGTGELFF.

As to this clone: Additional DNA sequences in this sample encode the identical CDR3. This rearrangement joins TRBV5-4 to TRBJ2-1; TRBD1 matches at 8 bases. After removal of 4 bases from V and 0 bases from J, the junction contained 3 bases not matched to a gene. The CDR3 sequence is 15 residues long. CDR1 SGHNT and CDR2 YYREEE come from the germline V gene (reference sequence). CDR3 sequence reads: CASSPTGDSYNEQFF. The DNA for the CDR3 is TGTGCCAGCAGCCCGACAGGGGACTCCTACAATGAGCAGTTCTTC.

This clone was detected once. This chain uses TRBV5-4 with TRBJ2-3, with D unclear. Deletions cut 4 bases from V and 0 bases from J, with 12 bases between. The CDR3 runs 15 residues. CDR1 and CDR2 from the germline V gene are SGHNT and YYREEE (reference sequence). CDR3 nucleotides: TGTGCCAGCAGCCACGTACCCTTGAGCACAGATACGCAGTATTTT. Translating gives CASSHVPLSTDTQYF.

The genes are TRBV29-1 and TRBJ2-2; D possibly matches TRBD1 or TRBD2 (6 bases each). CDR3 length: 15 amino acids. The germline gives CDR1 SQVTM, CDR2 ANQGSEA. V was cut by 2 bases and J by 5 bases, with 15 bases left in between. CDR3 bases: TGCAGCGTTGAAAAGGGGGACTTCTGGACCGGGGAGCTGTTTTTT. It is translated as CSVEKGDFWTGELFF.

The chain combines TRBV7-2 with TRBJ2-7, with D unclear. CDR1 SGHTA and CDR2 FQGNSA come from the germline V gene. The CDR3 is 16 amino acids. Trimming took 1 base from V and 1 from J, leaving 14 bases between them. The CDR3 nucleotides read TGTGCCAGCAGCTTAGATTCAGGTCTGCGATCCTACGAGCAGTACTTC. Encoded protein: CASSLDSGLRSYEQYF. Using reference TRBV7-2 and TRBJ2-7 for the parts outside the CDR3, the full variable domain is GAGVSQSPSNKVTEKGKDVELRCDPISGHTALYWYRQSLGQGLEFLIYFQGNSAPDKSGLPSDRFSAERTGGSVSTLTIQRTQQEDSAVYLCASSLDSGLRSYEQYFGPGTRLTVT.

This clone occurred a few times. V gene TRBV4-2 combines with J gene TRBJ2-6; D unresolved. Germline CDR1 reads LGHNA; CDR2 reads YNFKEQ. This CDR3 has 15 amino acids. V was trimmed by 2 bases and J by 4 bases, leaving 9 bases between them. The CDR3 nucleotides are TGTGCCAGCAGCCAATCGGCTACGGGGGCCAACGTCCTGACTTTC. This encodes CASSQSATGANVLTF.

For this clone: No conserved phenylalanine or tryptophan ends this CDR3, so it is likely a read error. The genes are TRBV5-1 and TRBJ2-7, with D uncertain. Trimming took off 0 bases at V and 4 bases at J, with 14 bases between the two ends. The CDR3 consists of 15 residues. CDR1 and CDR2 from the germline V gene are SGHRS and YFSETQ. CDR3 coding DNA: TGCGCCAGCAGCTTGGGATCAGGAGCTGCGTACGAGCAGTACCTC. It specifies CASSLGSGAAYEQYL.

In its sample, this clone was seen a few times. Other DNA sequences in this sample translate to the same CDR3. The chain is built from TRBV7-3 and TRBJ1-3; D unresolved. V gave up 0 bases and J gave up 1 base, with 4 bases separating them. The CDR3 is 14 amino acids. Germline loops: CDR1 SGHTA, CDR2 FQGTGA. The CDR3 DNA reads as TGTGCCAGCAGCTTAACCGGTTCTGGAAACACCATATATTTT. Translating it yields CASSLTGSGNTIYF.

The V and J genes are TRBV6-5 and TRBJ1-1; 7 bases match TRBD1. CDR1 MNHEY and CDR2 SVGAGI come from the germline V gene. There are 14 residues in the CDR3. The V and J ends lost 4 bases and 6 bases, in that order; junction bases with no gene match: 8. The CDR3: CASSWGTDRAEAFF. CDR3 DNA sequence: TGTGCCAGCAGTTGGGGGACCGACAGGGCTGAAGCTTTCTTT.

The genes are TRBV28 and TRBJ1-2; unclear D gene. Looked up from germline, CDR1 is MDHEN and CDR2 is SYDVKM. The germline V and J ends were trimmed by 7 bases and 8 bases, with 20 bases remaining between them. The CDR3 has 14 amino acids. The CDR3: CASKLPQDTGGYTF. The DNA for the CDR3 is TGTGCCAGCAAACTTCCCCAGGATACGGGGGGCTACACCTTC.

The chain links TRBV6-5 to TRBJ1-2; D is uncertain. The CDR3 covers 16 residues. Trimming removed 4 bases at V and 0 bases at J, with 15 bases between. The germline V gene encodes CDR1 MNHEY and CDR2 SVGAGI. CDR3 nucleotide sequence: TGTGCCAGCAGTTCCCGACGGAAGAGTTCTAACTATGGCTACACCTTC. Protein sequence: CASSSRRKSSNYGYTF.